A single sample is the source of the 30 T cell receptor beta chains below, sequenced in a study of blood T cell repertoires in COVID-19 (dated by TCRdb to about 2020). Libraries were built with the immunoSEQ multiplex PCR assay. The table was pulled from immuneACCESS by TCRdb, which kept in-frame rearrangements only. Such tables lose some clones; where checked, under half of the loss comes from unresolved V genes, and the rest has no known cause. This sample holds about 150,000 clones; about four fifths were observed only once. The top ten constitute around 32% of the sample. Sequencing was carried out using peripheral blood. Receptors were obtained from a woman in her sixties with acute or convalescent COVID-19.

The rearrangement joins TRBV6-5 to TRBJ1-2, with 9 positions matching TRBD1. The CDR3 contains 14 residues. V gave up 6 bases and J gave up 8 bases; unmatched junction bases: 10. Germline lookup yields CDR1 MNHEY and CDR2 SVGAGI. The CDR3 reads CASSTTGTGLGYTF. As DNA, the CDR3 is TGTGCCAGCAGCACCACCGGGACAGGGTTGGGCTACACCTTC.

This sequence joins TRBV9 and TRBJ2-1, with D tentatively TRBD1 (6 bases). This CDR3 is 15 amino acids long. V lost 0 bases, J lost 3 bases, and 10 bases lay in between. Germline-derived CDR1 and CDR2 are SGDLS and YYNGEE. DNA of the CDR3: TGTGCCAGCAGCGTAGCTCTACAGGGCTACAATGAGCAGTTCTTC. Protein product: CASSVALQGYNEQFF.

The chain recombines TRBV23-1 with TRBJ1-3; 7 positions match TRBD1. TRBV23-1 is an ORF; its function is uncertain. CDR3 length: 15 residues. After removal of 0 bases from V and 4 bases from J, the junction contained 3 bases not matched to a gene. The chain's CDR3 is CASSQSRQGGNTIYF. The DNA of the CDR3 is TGCGCCAGCAGTCAATCCCGACAGGGAGGAAACACCATATATTTT.

The count of this clone is one. V gene TRBV10-3 combines with J gene TRBJ1-5; D might be TRBD1 (5 bases). Trimming left V 6 bases short and J 7 bases short, with 16 bases between. The CDR3 length is 14 residues. CDR1 is ENHRY and CDR2 is SYGVKD in the germline V gene. In nucleotides, the CDR3 is TGTGCCATCAGCACTGGGACTTTTCTCCAGCCCCAGCATTTT. It encodes CAISTGTFLQPQHF.

The genes are TRBV14 and TRBJ2-7; tentative D call: TRBD1 (6 bases). This CDR3 is 15 amino acids long. Trimming removed 4 bases at V and 2 bases at J, with 15 bases between. From germline, CDR1 is SGHDN and CDR2 FVKESK. CDR3 bases: TGTGCCAGCAGCCTAGAAGGTGCAGGGGCCTACGAGCAGTACTTC. Translated: CASSLEGAGAYEQYF.

This clone was recorded once. V is TRBV30 and J is TRBJ1-4, with D possibly TRBD1 on 5 matching bases. The length of the CDR3 is 16 residues. Germline V gene lookup returns CDR1 GTSNPN and CDR2 SVGIG (reference sequence). The V and J ends lost 4 bases and 0 bases respectively, with 15 bases between them. CDR3 sequence: CAWTPGGEATNEKLFF. The DNA of the CDR3 is TGTGCCTGGACCCCCGGGGGGGAAGCAACTAATGAAAAACTGTTTTTT.

V is TRBV7-8 and J is TRBJ2-7; 11 bases fit TRBD1. The trim removed 5 bases at V and 3 bases at J, leaving 12 bases unmatched. CDR1 is SGHVS and CDR2 is FQNEAQ in the germline V gene. The CDR3 extends over 17 amino acids. CDR3: CASSRRPVDRGHYEQYF. The DNA of the CDR3 is TGTGCCAGCAGCCGCCGGCCGGTGGACAGGGGGCACTACGAGCAGTACTTC.

This clone was detected only once. The J gene is TRBJ2-3, the V gene TRBV5-1, with 8 bases that match TRBD2. CDR1 is SGHRS, CDR2 YFSETQ, per germline. V shed 7 bases and J 9 bases; nucleotides not matched to a gene: 16. The CDR3 length is 15 residues. CDR3 sequence (DNA): TGCGCCAGCTCCGGTACGGGGGGGCCAGGTTCGACGCAGTATTTT. Protein: CASSGTGGPGSTQYF.

V is TRBV14 and J is TRBJ2-1; TRBD2 agrees at 11 bases. Germline-derived CDR1 and CDR2 are SGHDN and FVKESK. V lost 6 bases to trimming and J lost 6 bases; unmatched junction nucleotides: 10. CDR3 length: 16 residues. In DNA, the CDR3 is TGTGCCAGCAGTCGTCTTGGACTAGCGGGTTTCAATGAGCAGTTCTTC. Translation gives CASSRLGLAGFNEQFF.

The chain combines TRBV19 with TRBJ2-1; D is undetermined. V was cut by 4 bases and J by 5 bases, with 12 bases left in between. This CDR3 comprises 14 residues. CDR1 and CDR2 from the germline V gene are LNHDA and SQIVND (reference sequence). CDR3 sequence reads: CASSTNQVNNEQFF. CDR3 coding DNA: TGTGCCAGTAGTACAAACCAGGTGAACAATGAGCAGTTCTTC. The full variable domain, with the rest looked up from reference TRBV19 and TRBJ2-1, is DGGITQSPKYLFRKEGQNVTLSCEQNLNHDAMYWYRQDPGQGLRLIYYSQIVNDFQKGDIAEGYSVSREKKESFPLTVTSAQKNPTAFYLCASSTNQVNNEQFFGPGTRLTVL.

This clone was recorded only once. This chain connects TRBV6-5 to TRBJ1-5, with 9 bases lining up with TRBD1. V trimming: 6 bases; J trimming: 0 bases; junction bases outside the gene matches: 3. CDR1 and CDR2 from the germline V gene are MNHEY and SVGAGI. The CDR3 has 15 amino acids. CDR3 DNA: TGTGCCAGCAGGACAGGGGGTTCTAGCAATCAGCCCCAGCATTTT. It is translated as CASRTGGSSNQPQHF.

This chain joins TRBV7-6 and TRBJ2-5, with TRBD2 identical over 14 bases. CDR3 length: 18 residues. J was trimmed by 5 bases and V by 1 base; bases with no gene match: 9. CDR1 SGHVS and CDR2 FNYEAQ come from the germline V gene. The CDR3 DNA is TGTGCCAGCAGCTTAGGACTAGCGGGGGGGGTCAAACAGGAGACCCAGTACTTC. Protein: CASSLGLAGGVKQETQYF.

The rearrangement uses TRBV7-2 and TRBJ2-3, with a weak D call TRBD2 (5 bases). This CDR3 contains 14 residues. In germline, CDR1 is SGHTA, CDR2 FQGNSA. Trimming removed 3 bases from V and 1 base from J, with 8 bases in between. CDR3 sequence reads: CASSFPAGTDTQYF. The CDR3 DNA follows: TGTGCCAGCAGCTTCCCAGCGGGCACAGATACGCAGTATTTT.

The chain links TRBV27 to TRBJ2-5; maybe TRBD2 (6 bases). Germline V gene sequence: CDR1 MNHEY, CDR2 SMNVEV (reference sequence). Trimming took 5 bases from V and 1 from J, leaving 11 bases between them. The CDR3 totals 14 residues. The CDR3 region is CASSPRRGQETQYF. CDR3 nucleotides: TGTGCCAGCAGTCCCCGGCGGGGCCAAGAGACCCAGTACTTC.

The chain employs TRBV6-5 and TRBJ2-1; 13 bases match TRBD2. This CDR3 has 15 residues. With V trimmed by 8 bases and J by 4 bases, 5 bases remained unmatched. Germline V gene data show CDR1 as MNHEY and CDR2 as SVGAGI. The CDR3 is CASGGLAGRYNEQFF. The CDR3 DNA reads as TGTGCCAGCGGGGGACTAGCGGGGAGATACAATGAGCAGTTCTTC.

V gene TRBV7-2 combines with J gene TRBJ2-7; weak D call: TRBD2 (5 bases). V lost 5 bases, J lost 6 bases, and 17 bases lay in between. This CDR3 comprises 14 residues. Germline values: CDR1 SGHTA, CDR2 FQGNSA. CDR3 nucleotide sequence: TGTGCCAGCAGCCCAAGGCCCACTAGGCCCGAGCAGTACTTC. Encoded protein: CASSPRPTRPEQYF. The full variable domain, in which reference TRBV7-2 and TRBJ2-7 provide the parts outside the CDR3, is GAGVSQSPSNKVTEKGKDVELRCDPISGHTALYWYRQSLGQGLEFLIYFQGNSAPDKSGLPSDRFSAERTGGSVSTLTIQRTQQEDSAVYLCASSPRPTRPEQYFGPGTRLTVT.

V gene TRBV7-2 combines with J gene TRBJ1-2; D gene uncertain. Germline loops: CDR1 SGHTA, CDR2 FQGNSA. Trimming removed 2 bases at V and 5 bases at J, with 9 bases between. This CDR3 comprises 13 residues. The CDR3 spells CASSLYRTYGYTF. CDR3 nucleotides: TGTGCCAGCAGCTTATACAGAACTTATGGCTACACCTTC.

This clone was counted a single time. The V and J genes are TRBV7-2 and TRBJ1-6, with D perhaps matching TRBD1 (5 bases). Germline assignment: CDR1 SGHTA and CDR2 FQGNSA. The CDR3 has 16 amino acids. V was pared by 6 bases and J by 0 bases, with 12 bases between. For the CDR3, the DNA is TGTGCCAGCAGGCGACAGCTTAGCTCCTATAATTCACCCCTCCACTTT. Translation gives CASRRQLSSYNSPLHF.

This chain joins TRBV18 and TRBJ1-1, with D possibly matching TRBD1 (5 bases). Trimming pared 3 bases from V and 8 bases from J, leaving 16 bases between. Germline V gene data show CDR1 as KGHSH and CDR2 as LQKENI. This CDR3 has 14 residues. CDR3 DNA: TGTGCCAGCTCACCGATACGGCAGGGCCCAGAAGCTTTCTTT. As protein: CASSPIRQGPEAFF. The full variable domain, in which reference TRBV18 and TRBJ1-1 provide the parts outside the CDR3, is NAGVMQNPRHLVRRRGQEARLRCSPMKGHSHVYWYRQLPEEGLKFMVYLQKENIIDESGMPKERFSAEFPKEGPSILRIQQVVRGDSAAYFCASSPIRQGPEAFFGQGTRLTVV.

The J gene is TRBJ1-2, the V gene TRBV30, with TRBD1 identical over 8 bases. The V and J ends lost 0 bases and 0 bases, in that order; junction bases with no gene match: 15. Germline V gives CDR1 GTSNPN, CDR2 SVGIG (reference sequence). This CDR3 has 19 amino acids. The CDR3 sequence: CAWSVRTGSRLQANYGYTF. The CDR3 DNA sequence: TGTGCCTGGAGTGTACGGACAGGGTCCCGGCTACAAGCTAACTATGGCTACACCTTC.

V and J are TRBV5-1 and TRBJ1-2; 7 bases agree with TRBD1. The CDR3 is made up of 14 amino acids. Germline V gene sequence: CDR1 SGHRS, CDR2 YFSETQ. The V and J ends lost 4 bases and 8 bases, in that order; junction bases with no gene match: 11. DNA of the CDR3: TGCGCCAGCAGCCAGGGGACAGCGAGGGAGGGCTACACCTTC. Its protein product is CASSQGTAREGYTF.

The table lists this clone with a count of one. The chain employs TRBV5-1 and TRBJ2-7; 8 bases match TRBD1. This CDR3 comprises 15 residues. Per the germline V gene, CDR1 is SGHRS and CDR2 is YFSETQ. V was pared by 3 bases and J by 0 bases, with 5 bases of the junction left unmatched. The CDR3 sequence: CASSSQGARSYEQYF. Written as DNA, the CDR3 is TGCGCCAGCAGCTCCCAGGGGGCTCGCTCCTACGAGCAGTACTTC.

The chain carries TRBV19 and TRBJ1-6; no clear D gene. Germline assignment: CDR1 LNHDA and CDR2 SQIVND (reference sequence). The V end was cut by 4 bases, the J end by 7 bases, with 11 bases between. This CDR3 has 14 amino acids. The CDR3 spells CASSKETANSPLHF. The CDR3 nucleotides read TGTGCCAGTAGTAAGGAGACTGCCAATTCACCCCTCCACTTT.

The chain links TRBV7-3 to TRBJ2-3; 10 nucleotides agree with TRBD1. Germline lookup yields CDR1 SGHTA and CDR2 FQGTGA. The CDR3 loop spans 15 amino acids. V gave up 5 bases and J gave up 12 bases; unmatched junction bases: 14. In DNA form, the CDR3 reads TGTGCCAGCAGCCTCGGTGGGACAGGGGATCGACGACAGTATTTT. Encoded protein: CASSLGGTGDRRQYF.

The chain couples TRBV19 to TRBJ2-7, with D possibly being TRBD2 (6 bases). Germline-derived CDR1 and CDR2 are LNHDA and SQIVND (reference sequence). The CDR3 runs to 15 residues. Trimming took 4 bases from V and 2 from J, leaving 15 bases between them. The CDR3 DNA is TGTGCCAGTAGTAATCCCCAGTGGGGGGCCTACGAGCAGTACTTC. Its protein is CASSNPQWGAYEQYF.

The table lists this clone with a count of one. The chain couples TRBV27 to TRBJ1-5, with D possibly TRBD1 on 6 matching bases. Trimming took off 2 bases at V and 2 bases at J, with 16 bases between the two ends. The CDR3 runs to 17 residues. Per the germline V gene, CDR1 is MNHEY and CDR2 is SMNVEV (reference sequence). CDR3 in amino acids: CASSLRSGGGGNQPQHF. CDR3 bases: TGTGCCAGCAGTTTAAGGTCGGGGGGCGGGGGCAATCAGCCCCAGCATTTT.

This clone was observed a few times. The CDR3 region is CASSLGQSREKLFF. DNA of the CDR3: TGCGCCAGCAGTCTTGGACAAAGCCGAGAAAAACTGTTTTTT. The chain links TRBV5-1 to TRBJ1-4, with D maybe TRBD1 (5 bases). This CDR3 comprises 14 residues. V lost 5 bases and J lost 8, with 16 bases in between. CDR1 and CDR2 (germline): SGHRS, YFSETQ.

The chain joins TRBV1 to TRBJ1-5; the table's D call, TRBD1, was not checked against the DNA. TRBV1 is a pseudogene. The CDR3 is 19 amino acids. The CDR3 DNA reads TGCACCAGCAGCCAAGATGAGGGGACAGGGTGTTTCAATAATCAGCCCCAGCATTTT. Residues: CTSSQDEGTGCFNNQPQHF.

The V call is TRBV2, the J call TRBJ1-4, with D maybe TRBD1 (6 bases). Germline lookup yields CDR1 SNHLY and CDR2 FYNNEI. This CDR3 region has 14 residues. V lost 9 bases and J lost 11, with 22 bases in between. The chain's CDR3 is CASSLQGFGGKLFF. As DNA, the CDR3 is TGTGCCAGTTCTCTACAGGGCTTTGGCGGGAAACTGTTTTTT.

The V call is TRBV11-2, the J call TRBJ2-1; D might be TRBD2 (6 bases). Germline V CDR1 and CDR2: SGHAT, FQNNGV. The CDR3 extends over 15 amino acids. Deletions cut 1 base from V and 12 bases from J, with 19 bases between. The CDR3: CASSLGGTYNEGQFF. As DNA, the CDR3 is TGTGCCAGCAGCTTAGGCGGGACGTACAATGAGGGGCAGTTCTTC.